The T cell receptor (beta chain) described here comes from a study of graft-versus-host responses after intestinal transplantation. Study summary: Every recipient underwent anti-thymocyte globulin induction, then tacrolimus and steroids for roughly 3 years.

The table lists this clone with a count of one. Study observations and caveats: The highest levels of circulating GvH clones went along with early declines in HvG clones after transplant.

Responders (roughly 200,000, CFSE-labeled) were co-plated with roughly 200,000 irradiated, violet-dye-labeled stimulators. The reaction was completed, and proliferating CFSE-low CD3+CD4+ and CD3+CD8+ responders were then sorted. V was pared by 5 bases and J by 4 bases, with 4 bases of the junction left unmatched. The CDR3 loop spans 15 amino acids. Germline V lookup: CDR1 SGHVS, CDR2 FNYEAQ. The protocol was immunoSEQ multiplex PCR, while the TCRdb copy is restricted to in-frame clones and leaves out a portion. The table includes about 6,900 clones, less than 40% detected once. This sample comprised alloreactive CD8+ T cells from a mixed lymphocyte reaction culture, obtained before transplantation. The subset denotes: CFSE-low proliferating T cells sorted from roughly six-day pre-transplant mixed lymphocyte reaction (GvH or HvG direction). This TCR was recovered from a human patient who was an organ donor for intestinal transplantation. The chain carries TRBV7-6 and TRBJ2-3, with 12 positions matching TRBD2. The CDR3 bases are TGTGCCAGCAGCCCTAGCGGGGGGGCTCCAGATACGCAGTATTTT. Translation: CASSPSGGAPDTQYF.